These T cell receptor beta chains were read from a single sample in a study of shared clonotypes between healthy human individuals. Sequencing used immunoSEQ multiplex PCR; TCRdb keeps in-frame clones, though not all of them. The sample includes about 2.3 million clones, approximately 93% seen only once; the top ten take 0.3% to 0.4%. Sequences were obtained from naive CD4+ T cells from PBMCs. The receptors shown here come from a man aged 18 to 29 in good health. Some clones in this sample may be carry-over from other donors' samples. CDR3s include the opening cysteine and the closing phenylalanine or tryptophan. A D gene is named only where the DNA matches it firmly. The listing skips clone size in some rows; elsewhere it reads once, few, many or a size class.

CDR3 DNA | CDR3 protein | J gene | clone size | D gene | V gene | CDR3 length
TGTGCCAGCAGCTTAGAAGGGGCAGGCGGGGAGACCCAGTACTTC | CASSLEGAGGETQYF | TRBJ2-5 | - | - | TRBV7-2 | 15
TGCGCCAGCAGCCGGGACAGTTTATACGAGCAGTACTTC | CASSRDSLYEQYF | TRBJ2-7 | - | TRBD1 | TRBV4-1 | 13
TGTGCCAGCAGCGACCCGGTAGGGGCGGGCGTCAATGCCGGGGAGCTGTTTTTT | CASSDPVGAGVNAGELFF | TRBJ2-2 | - | - | TRBV7-8 | 18
TGTGCCAGCAAGGAGGGGGTCGGGAGCAATCAGCCCCAGCATTTT | CASKEGVGSNQPQHF | TRBJ1-5 | - | - | TRBV5-5 | 15
TGTGCCAGCAGTTTAGGCACCTACGAGCAGTACTTC | CASSLGTYEQYF | TRBJ2-7 | - | - | TRBV28 | 12
TGTGCCAGCAGCTTAGTAGGCACCGCGGAGCTGTTTTTT | CASSLVGTAELFF | TRBJ2-2 | once | - | TRBV7-2 | 13
TGCGCCAGCAGCTTGGGACTGAGCTCTGGGGCCAACGTCCTGACTTTC | CASSLGLSSGANVLTF | TRBJ2-6 | - | - | TRBV5-1 | 16
TGTGCCAGCAGCTTTCCGGACAGCGGGCAGTACTTC | CASSFPDSGQYF | TRBJ2-7 | - | - | TRBV5-4 | 12
TGTGCCAGCAGTGCGGGGAGACAGGGAGTCGGGGAGCTGTTTTTT | CASSAGRQGVGELFF | TRBJ2-2 | - | TRBD1 | TRBV2 | 15
TGTGCCAGCAGTTGGATGGCGAGCGGGGCCTACGAGCAGTACTTC | CASSWMASGAYEQYF | TRBJ2-7 | - | TRBD2 | TRBV27 | 15
TGTGCCAGCTCACCCTCGACACCCACCCTACGTTACGAGCAGTACTTC | CASSPSTPTLRYEQYF | TRBJ2-7 | - | - | TRBV18 | 16
TGTGCCAGCAGCGTAATTCCGGGACTAGCGGGAGGGCACAATGAGCAGTTCTTC | CASSVIPGLAGGHNEQFF | TRBJ2-1 | - | TRBD2 | TRBV9 | 18
TGTGCCAGCAGTGTAAATAGCGGGAGGGGCCAGACCCAGTACTTC | CASSVNSGRGQTQYF | TRBJ2-5 | - | TRBD2 | TRBV25-1 | 15
TGTGCCAGCGGTGACAGCGATTCCTACGAGCAGTACTTC | CASGDSDSYEQYF | TRBJ2-7 | - | - | TRBV2 | 13
TGTGCCATCAGGGGGGGGATGGAGCCCCAGCATTTT | CAIRGGMEPQHF | TRBJ1-5 | - | - | TRBV10-3 | 12
TGTGCCAGCAGTGAAGCGCTTCGGGGCCGGACTGATCAGCCCCAGCATTTT | CASSEALRGRTDQPQHF | TRBJ1-5 | - | - | TRBV2 | 17
TGTGCCAGTAGAAAAACCCCAGGGGCGTTTAGCACAGATACGCAGTATTTT | CASRKTPGAFSTDTQYF | TRBJ2-3 | - | - | TRBV19 | 17
TGTGCCAGCAGTGAAACAGGGATGGCTGAAGCTTTCTTT | CASSETGMAEAFF | TRBJ1-1 | - | - | TRBV2 | 13
TGTGCCAGCAGTCCGGGGAGGTACACTGAAGCTTTCTTT | CASSPGRYTEAFF | TRBJ1-1 | - | - | TRBV27 | 13
TGTGCCAGCAGCCCGTCGCCGGGGACAGGGTACGAGCAGTACTTC | CASSPSPGTGYEQYF | TRBJ2-7 | - | TRBD1 | TRBV7-3 | 15
TGTGCCAGCAGCTTTCAAGGAAACACCATATATTTT | CASSFQGNTIYF | TRBJ1-3 | - | - | TRBV11-1 | 12
TGCGCCAGCAGCTACCAGGAGACGAACACTGAAGCTTTCTTT | CASSYQETNTEAFF | TRBJ1-1 | few | - | TRBV5-1 | 14
TGTGCCAGCTCCCCAGGACAGACTATTACCTACGAGCAGTACTTC | CASSPGQTITYEQYF | TRBJ2-7 | - | - | TRBV18 | 15
TGTGCCAGCAGAGTCGAGGGTAGGGGGAACACAGATACGCAGTATTTT | CASRVEGRGNTDTQYF | TRBJ2-3 | - | - | TRBV28 | 16
TGTGCCAGCAGTTTAGGGAGGGGGCGATCCGGGACAGGGATCCTTAGCAATCAGCCCCAGCATTTT | CASSLGRGRSGTGILSNQPQHF | TRBJ1-5 | - | TRBD1 | TRBV28 | 22
TGTGCCAGCAGCCCCAATCCGGGACTAGGGAGAGATACGCAGTATTTT | CASSPNPGLGRDTQYF | TRBJ2-3 | - | TRBD2 | TRBV7-3 | 16
TGTGCCAGCAGCTTACCCTCCCGGGAGACCCAGTACTTC | CASSLPSRETQYF | TRBJ2-5 | - | - | TRBV7-9 | 13
TGTGCCAGCAGCCTAAACACCGGGGAGCTGTTTTTT | CASSLNTGELFF | TRBJ2-2 | - | - | TRBV7-6 | 12
TGTGCCAGCAGCCCCGATCTAGCGGGAGTGGGCAATGAGCAGTTCTTC | CASSPDLAGVGNEQFF | TRBJ2-1 | - | TRBD2 | TRBV11-2 | 16
TGTGCCAGCAGTCCCTACCCGGGACTAGCCGATAATGAGCAGTTCTTC | CASSPYPGLADNEQFF | TRBJ2-1 | once | TRBD2 | TRBV7-9 | 16
TGTGCCAGCAGCGCTTCTAGAGTCCTAGGCGAGCAGTACTTC | CASSASRVLGEQYF | TRBJ2-7 | - | - | TRBV9 | 14
TGTGCCAGGGGATGGACACAAGACCAAGAGACCCAGTACTTC | CARGWTQDQETQYF | TRBJ2-5 | once | - | TRBV28 | 14
TGTGCCAGCACGGAGGTCGGACAGGGGAAGTATCAGCCCCAGCATTTT | CASTEVGQGKYQPQHF | TRBJ1-5 | - | TRBD1 | TRBV28 | 16
TGTGCCATCAGTAAAGGACTAGACGGCGATACGCAGTATTTT | CAISKGLDGDTQYF | TRBJ2-3 | - | TRBD2 | TRBV10-3 | 14
TGTGCCAGCAGCGGGACAGGGTTTGGCTATGGCTACACCTTC | CASSGTGFGYGYTF | TRBJ1-2 | - | TRBD1 | TRBV5-6 | 14
TGTGCCAGCAGCTCCCGGCGGGGGGACAGCCCTTCCTACGAGCAGTACTTC | CASSSRRGDSPSYEQYF | TRBJ2-7 | - | - | TRBV11-2 | 17
TGCGCCAGCAGCTCCACAAGTTCTCTGAACACTGAAGCTTTCTTT | CASSSTSSLNTEAFF | TRBJ1-1 | - | - | TRBV5-1 | 15
TGCGCCAGCAGTCTGCGGGAAACGGCCGGGGAGCTGTTTTTT | CASSLRETAGELFF | TRBJ2-2 | - | - | TRBV4-1 | 14
TGTGCCAGCAGTTTATCCTCCTACGAGCAGTACTTC | CASSLSSYEQYF | TRBJ2-7 | - | - | TRBV28 | 12
TGCGCCAGCAGCCGAAACAGGGATGCTTTCTTT | CASSRNRDAFF | TRBJ1-1 | - | - | TRBV4-1 | 11
TGTGCCAGCAGCGAGACAGGGGACGCTGGAAACACCATATATTTT | CASSETGDAGNTIYF | TRBJ1-3 | - | TRBD1 | TRBV28 | 15